The clone carrying this TCR beta chain came up once. Its target is not known. This specimen belongs to a study of siplizumab effects on memory and regulatory T cells. Clones were sequenced by immunoSEQ multiplex PCR, and TCRdb holds only the in-frame ones, with some missing. The table shows tens of thousands of clones, with roughly 87% occurring only once. Germline values: CDR1 MNHEY, CDR2 SMNVEV (reference sequence). Trimming took 4 bases from V and 5 from J, leaving 6 bases between them. The CDR3 consists of 12 residues. Overall study findings and caveats: The average Treg-derived proportion among mappable alloreactive CD4+ clones was about 70% with siplizumab versus about 27% in controls.

The specimen was Tregs sorted from blood. The chain has TRBV27 and TRBJ2-1; D not certain. This TCR was recovered from a human donor in good health. The chain's CDR3 is CASSSRDNEQFF. CDR3 coding DNA: TGTGCCAGCAGTTCTCGGGACAATGAGCAGTTCTTC.